The 20 T cell receptor beta chains below come from one sample, sequenced in a study of blood T cell repertoires in COVID-19. Only in-frame clones appear in the TCRdb table, and some are missing; sequencing was by immunoSEQ multiplex PCR. The table has about 220,000 clones, about 85% seen once; the top ten hold approximately 2.7%. What was sequenced was PBMCs or T cells enriched from blood (not recorded which). The receptors here all came from a woman aged 30 to 39 who had recovered from COVID-19.

The CDR3 region has the DNA TGTGCCAGCAGCGTTGGGACAGGGTTTAATGGGAATGAAAAACTGTTTTTT. Protein product: CASSVGTGFNGNEKLFF. The chain couples TRBV9 to TRBJ1-4; 9 bases agree with TRBD1. CDR1 is SGDLS, CDR2 YYNGEE, per germline. This CDR3 comprises 17 residues. The V segment lost 2 bases and the J segment 5 bases; nucleotides outside the gene matches: 10.

V gene TRBV27 combines with J gene TRBJ2-2, with TRBD2 matching over 16 bases. Trimming took 5 bases from V and 7 from J; bases not matched to a gene: 10. CDR1 and CDR2 from the germline V gene are MNHEY and SMNVEV (reference sequence). The CDR3 contains 18 residues. The CDR3 DNA is TGTGCCAGCAGTCCAGGGACTAGCGGGGGGGCCTCGTTCGGGGAGCTGTTTTTT. As protein: CASSPGTSGGASFGELFF.

V gene TRBV10-3 combines with J gene TRBJ2-1, with 8 bases that match TRBD2. With V trimmed by 4 bases and J by 6 bases, 5 bases remained unmatched. The length of the CDR3 is 14 residues. Germline V gives CDR1 ENHRY, CDR2 SYGVKD. The CDR3 DNA reads as TGTGCCATCAGTGCAAGCGGGGGTCCCAATGAGCAGTTCTTC. Its translation: CAISASGGPNEQFF.

V and J are TRBV12-3 or TRBV12-4 and TRBJ1-1; 9 nucleotides line up with TRBD1. This CDR3 spans 12 amino acids. J lost 11 bases, V lost 5 bases, and 6 bases had no gene match. CDR3 in amino acids: CASSPGQGTAFF. The DNA of the CDR3 is TGTGCCAGCAGTCCAGGACAGGGGACGGCTTTCTTT.

The rearrangement links TRBV2 to TRBJ2-1; perhaps TRBD1 as D (6 bases). There are 16 residues in the CDR3. CDR1 and CDR2 from the germline V gene are SNHLY and FYNNEI. Trimming cost V 2 bases and J 10 bases, with 21 bases left between them. The CDR3 DNA reads TGTGCCAGCAGTGAACAGGCCCTACAGGGTTCCACCGAGCAGTTCTTC. Amino acids: CASSEQALQGSTEQFF.

The chain combines TRBV2 with TRBJ1-5, with D tentatively TRBD1 (6 bases). This CDR3 has 14 residues. Germline-derived CDR1 and CDR2 are SNHLY and FYNNEI. The V end lost 1 base, the J end lost 8 bases, and 12 bases lay between the germline ends. In nucleotides, the CDR3 is TGTGCCAGCAGTGAAGGCGGGGGGCTAGAGCCCCAGCATTTT. Translating gives CASSEGGGLEPQHF.

The chain links TRBV5-1 to TRBJ1-2; D is uncertain. This CDR3 is 13 amino acids long. Looked up from germline, CDR1 is SGHRS and CDR2 is YFSETQ. The ends were cut back, 0 bases at V and 4 bases at J, with 7 bases in the middle. The CDR3 loop reads CASSLGSGYGYTF. CDR3 bases: TGCGCCAGCAGCTTGGGATCAGGCTATGGCTACACCTTC. Supplemented by reference TRBV5-1 and TRBJ1-2, the full variable domain reads KAGVTQTPRYLIKTRGQQVTLSCSPISGHRSVSWYQQTPGQGLQFLFEYFSETQRNKGNFPGRFSGRQFSNSRSEMNVSTLELGDSALYLCASSLGSGYGYTFGSGTRLTVV.

This clone appeared a single time. The chain is built from TRBV7-9 and TRBJ1-1; TRBD1 is a possible D gene (6 bases). V lost 5 bases to trimming and J lost 3 bases, with 22 bases between them. The CDR3 covers 17 residues. Germline loops: CDR1 SEHNR, CDR2 FQNEAQ (reference sequence). The CDR3 loop reads CASSPRSLTKGDTEAFF. The CDR3 DNA follows: TGTGCCAGCAGCCCTCGGTCCCTCACCAAGGGGGACACTGAAGCTTTCTTT.

V usage is TRBV3-1 (or the pseudogene TRBV3-2) and J usage is TRBJ1-1; 7 bases align to TRBD1. V dropped 4 bases and J dropped 7; count of bases not matched to a gene: 9. Germline CDR1 and CDR2: LGHDT and YNNKEL (reference sequence). The CDR3 is 14 amino acids. CDR3 DNA: TGTGCCAGCAGCCCATCAGACAGGGATAATGAAGCTTTCTTT. The encoded protein is CASSPSDRDNEAFF.

This chain links TRBV27 with TRBJ1-1, with TRBD1 matching 7 bases. Trimming took 5 bases from V and 1 from J; bases not matched to a gene: 4. The germline V gene has CDR1 MNHEY and CDR2 SMNVEV (reference sequence). The CDR3 sequence is 14 residues long. The CDR3 loop is CASSGGQRNTEAFF. CDR3 bases: TGTGCCAGCAGTGGGGGACAGAGGAACACTGAAGCTTTCTTT.

The chain employs TRBV6-5 and TRBJ1-3; TRBD1 might be the D (6 bases). CDR3 size: 14 residues. The germline CDR1 and CDR2 sequences are MNHEY and SVGAGI. Trimming pared 4 bases from V and 1 base from J, leaving 8 bases between. The CDR3 reads CASSLGGSGNTIYF. CDR3 nucleotide sequence: TGTGCCAGCAGTTTAGGGGGATCTGGAAACACCATATATTTT.

V usage is TRBV6-5 and J usage is TRBJ1-1; possibly TRBD1 for D (5 bases). Per the germline V gene, CDR1 is MNHEY and CDR2 is SVGAGI. The V and J ends lost 1 base and 5 bases respectively, with 11 bases between them. This CDR3 has 14 residues. CDR3 sequence reads: CASSYYGGRTEAFF. In DNA, the CDR3 is TGTGCCAGCAGTTACTACGGGGGGAGAACTGAAGCTTTCTTT.

The chain couples TRBV4-2 to TRBJ1-1, with D uncertain. The CDR3 sequence is 15 residues long. V shed 0 bases and J shed 0 bases, with 8 bases lying between them. The germline V gene encodes CDR1 LGHNA and CDR2 YNFKEQ. The CDR3 sequence: CASSQERTLNTEAFF. The CDR3 coding sequence is TGTGCCAGCAGCCAAGAAAGAACACTGAACACTGAAGCTTTCTTT.

The chain recombines TRBV19 with TRBJ1-1; 8 positions agree with TRBD1. This CDR3 is 14 amino acids long. V trimming: 5 bases; J trimming: 4 bases; junction bases outside the gene matches: 6. Per the germline V gene, CDR1 is LNHDA and CDR2 is SQIVND (reference sequence). CDR3 in amino acids: CASSSGGRSTEAFF. The DNA for the CDR3 is TGTGCCAGTAGTTCAGGGGGCCGTAGCACTGAAGCTTTCTTT.

This clone was detected once. CDR3 sequence: CASLQGRTEAFF. For the CDR3, the DNA is TGTGCCAGCTTACAGGGTCGGACTGAAGCTTTCTTT. The chain employs TRBV12-3 or TRBV12-4 and TRBJ1-1, with D perhaps matching TRBD1 (6 bases). V was cut by 8 bases and J by 5 bases, with 12 bases left in between. The CDR3 extends over 12 amino acids.

The count of this clone is one. This chain links TRBV4-1 with TRBJ2-1, with 14 bases fitting TRBD2. Germline lookup yields CDR1 MGHRA and CDR2 YSYEKL. V gave up 3 bases and J gave up 5 bases; unmatched junction bases: 6. The CDR3 sequence is 17 residues long. The CDR3 DNA sequence: TGCGCCAGCAGCCAGAGACTAGCGGGGGGGGCACACAATGAGCAGTTCTTC. Protein: CASSQRLAGGAHNEQFF.

The chain links TRBV4-2 to TRBJ1-2; 9 bases match TRBD1. This CDR3 has 17 amino acids. V was clipped by 0 bases and J by 7 bases; unmatched bases: 12. Germline CDR1 is LGHNA and CDR2 is YNFKEQ. CDR3: CASSQDGLKGQGRGYTF. CDR3 coding DNA: TGTGCCAGCAGCCAAGATGGACTTAAGGGACAGGGACGTGGCTACACCTTC.

The chain joins TRBV5-4 to TRBJ2-1; 7 bases fit TRBD2. V lost 0 bases, J lost 7 bases, and 7 bases stayed unmatched. The CDR3 totals 15 residues. The germline V gene encodes CDR1 SGHNT and CDR2 YYREEE (reference sequence). CDR3 region: CASSLGGGDRNEQFF. CDR3 nucleotide sequence: TGTGCCAGCAGCTTGGGTGGGGGGGATAGGAATGAGCAGTTCTTC.

V usage is TRBV4-3 and J usage is TRBJ2-2, with TRBD2 as a possible D gene (6 bases). The germline CDR1 and CDR2 sequences are LGHNA and YSLEER. The CDR3 covers 17 residues. Trimming cost V 3 bases and J 0 bases, with 14 bases left between them. Here the CDR3 reads CASSHRLLASNTGELFF. In nucleotides, the CDR3 is TGCGCCAGCAGCCACCGTCTACTAGCTTCGAACACCGGGGAGCTGTTTTTT.

This clone was picked up many times. V usage is TRBV5-1 and J usage is TRBJ2-1, with 10 bases lining up with TRBD1. J was trimmed by 4 bases and V by 5 bases; bases with no gene match: 6. There are 15 residues in the CDR3. Germline CDR1 and CDR2: SGHRS and YFSETQ. Here the CDR3 reads CASRVGQGDYNEQFF. CDR3 sequence (DNA): TGCGCCAGCAGAGTTGGACAGGGGGATTACAATGAGCAGTTCTTC.